A selection of T cell receptor beta chains follows, all from one sample in a study of cytomegalovirus exposure and HLA in healthy donors. The protocol was immunoSEQ multiplex PCR, while the TCRdb copy is restricted to in-frame clones and leaves out a portion. The repertoire includes roughly 59,000 clones, approximately 74% of them detected once, and under 20% sits in the top ten. The sample was PBMCs. The receptors stem from a man aged 40-49 years in good health and CMV-seropositive. Each CDR3 is given with its conserved first and last residue. D genes are given only for firm matches. Not all rows give a size; the values are once, few, many and, for expanded clones, a class.

v_call: TRBV6-1
clone_size: once
d_call: -
j_call: TRBJ2-5
cdr3_aa: CASSEWVGAETQYF
cdr3_nt: TGTGCCAGCAGTGAATGGGTGGGGGCAGAGACCCAGTACTTC

v_call: TRBV7-9
clone_size: -
d_call: TRBD2
j_call: TRBJ2-1
cdr3_aa: CSSSKSGVSYNEQFF
cdr3_nt: TGTTCCAGCAGTAAAAGCGGGGTCTCCTACAATGAGCAGTTCTTC

v_call: TRBV5-6
clone_size: -
d_call: -
j_call: TRBJ2-7
cdr3_aa: CASSPPQPGQVNEQYF
cdr3_nt: TGTGCCAGCAGCCCCCCCCAACCCGGCCAGGTCAACGAGCAGTACTTC

v_call: TRBV10-3
clone_size: once
d_call: TRBD1
j_call: TRBJ1-2
cdr3_aa: CAMTITDRANYGYTF
cdr3_nt: TGTGCCATGACTATTACGGACAGGGCCAACTATGGCTACACCTTC

v_call: TRBV7-9
clone_size: -
d_call: -
j_call: TRBJ2-2
cdr3_aa: CASSPGLGTNTGELFF
cdr3_nt: TGTGCCAGCAGCCCAGGACTGGGTACGAACACCGGGGAGCTGTTTTTT

v_call: TRBV28
clone_size: -
d_call: -
j_call: TRBJ2-5
cdr3_aa: CASRDPGEVETQYF
cdr3_nt: TGTGCCAGCAGGGACCCAGGGGAAGTGGAGACCCAGTACTTC

v_call: TRBV20-1
clone_size: few
d_call: -
j_call: TRBJ2-1
cdr3_aa: CSARVGNEQFF
cdr3_nt: TGCAGTGCTAGAGTCGGCAATGAGCAGTTCTTC

v_call: TRBV28
clone_size: -
d_call: TRBD2
j_call: TRBJ2-2
cdr3_aa: CASSLVVAGGPRELFF
cdr3_nt: TGTGCCAGCAGTTTGGTAGTAGCGGGAGGGCCTAGGGAGCTGTTTTTT

v_call: TRBV7-2
clone_size: few
d_call: TRBD2
j_call: TRBJ2-3
cdr3_aa: CASRRNPAGDTDTQYF
cdr3_nt: TGTGCCAGCCGGCGAAATCCAGCGGGGGACACAGATACGCAGTATTTT

v_call: TRBV5-5
clone_size: -
d_call: -
j_call: TRBJ2-5
cdr3_aa: CASSETRPGETQYF
cdr3_nt: TGTGCCAGCAGCGAGACTAGGCCGGGAGAGACCCAGTACTTC

v_call: TRBV4-1
clone_size: -
d_call: TRBD2
j_call: TRBJ2-3
cdr3_aa: CASSPGAGGRSDTQYF
cdr3_nt: TGCGCCAGCAGCCCCGGAGCGGGGGGGAGGTCAGATACGCAGTATTTT

v_call: TRBV7-2
clone_size: once
d_call: TRBD1
j_call: TRBJ2-7
cdr3_aa: CASSHSKDRAAYEQYF
cdr3_nt: TGTGCCAGCAGTCATAGCAAGGACAGGGCAGCCTACGAGCAGTACTTC

v_call: TRBV29-1
clone_size: -
d_call: -
j_call: TRBJ1-4
cdr3_aa: CSVEGGPNEKLFF
cdr3_nt: TGCAGCGTTGAGGGGGGACCGAATGAAAAACTGTTTTTT

v_call: TRBV6-5
clone_size: -
d_call: -
j_call: TRBJ2-7
cdr3_aa: CASRPGTFYEQYF
cdr3_nt: TGTGCCAGCAGGCCCGGGACTTTCTACGAGCAGTACTTC

v_call: TRBV30
clone_size: -
d_call: TRBD1
j_call: TRBJ2-6
cdr3_aa: CARKRGAGTGAGANVLTF
cdr3_nt: TGTGCCCGCAAACGGGGAGCCGGGACAGGGGCTGGGGCCAACGTCCTGACTTTC

v_call: TRBV30
clone_size: -
d_call: TRBD1
j_call: TRBJ2-1
cdr3_aa: CAWTTGEWDNEQFF
cdr3_nt: TGTGCCTGGACCACAGGGGAATGGGACAATGAGCAGTTCTTC

v_call: TRBV2
clone_size: few
d_call: -
j_call: TRBJ1-2
cdr3_aa: CASLWTTYYYGYTF
cdr3_nt: TGTGCCAGCCTATGGACAACGTACTACTATGGCTACACCTTC

v_call: TRBV27
clone_size: -
d_call: TRBD2
j_call: TRBJ2-3
cdr3_aa: CASSLPTGAGGISTDTQYF
cdr3_nt: TGTGCCAGCAGTTTACCGACAGGAGCGGGGGGGATTTCCACAGATACGCAGTATTTT

v_call: TRBV10-3
clone_size: few
d_call: -
j_call: TRBJ2-3
cdr3_aa: CAISESMTFTDTQYF
cdr3_nt: TGTGCCATCAGTGAGTCGATGACTTTCACAGATACGCAGTATTTT

v_call: TRBV30
clone_size: -
d_call: TRBD2
j_call: TRBJ2-7
cdr3_aa: CAWSITAGLAGGPRYF
cdr3_nt: TGTGCCTGGAGTATAACCGCGGGACTAGCGGGGGGGCCTCGGTACTTC

v_call: TRBV18
clone_size: few
d_call: -
j_call: TRBJ2-4
cdr3_aa: CASSLIKGDIQYF
cdr3_nt: TGTGCCAGCTCACTCATAAAGGGGGACATTCAGTACTTC

v_call: TRBV19
clone_size: -
d_call: TRBD1
j_call: TRBJ1-2
cdr3_aa: CASRAGQGDGYTF
cdr3_nt: TGTGCCAGTAGGGCGGGACAGGGGGATGGCTACACCTTC

v_call: TRBV9
clone_size: -
d_call: -
j_call: TRBJ1-2
cdr3_aa: CASSVDPSRGGGYTF
cdr3_nt: TGTGCCAGCAGCGTAGATCCTAGTCGAGGTGGTGGCTACACCTTC

v_call: TRBV18
clone_size: -
d_call: -
j_call: TRBJ1-4
cdr3_aa: CASSLGHATNEKLFF
cdr3_nt: TGTGCCAGCTCCCTCGGACACGCAACTAATGAAAAACTGTTTTTT

v_call: TRBV6-6
clone_size: few
d_call: TRBD2
j_call: TRBJ2-2
cdr3_aa: CASSVGLEGTGELFF
cdr3_nt: TGTGCCAGCAGTGTGGGACTAGAGGGGACCGGGGAGCTGTTTTTT

v_call: TRBV2
clone_size: -
d_call: TRBD2
j_call: TRBJ2-1
cdr3_aa: CASSDPTSGSSNEQFF
cdr3_nt: TGTGCCAGCAGCGACCCAACTAGCGGGAGTAGCAATGAGCAGTTCTTC

v_call: TRBV4-1
clone_size: -
d_call: -
j_call: TRBJ1-2
cdr3_aa: CASSQGRGPGVGYTF
cdr3_nt: TGCGCCAGCAGCCAAGGCCGAGGGCCGGGAGTCGGCTACACCTTC

v_call: TRBV7-9
clone_size: -
d_call: -
j_call: TRBJ1-1
cdr3_aa: CASSLNINTEAFF
cdr3_nt: TGTGCCAGCAGTTTGAACATCAACACTGAAGCTTTCTTT

v_call: TRBV4-1
clone_size: -
d_call: TRBD2
j_call: TRBJ2-7
cdr3_aa: CASSQGLADSSYEQYF
cdr3_nt: TGCGCCAGCAGCCAGGGACTAGCGGATAGCTCCTACGAGCAGTACTTC

v_call: TRBV19
clone_size: -
d_call: -
j_call: TRBJ1-1
cdr3_aa: CASTRGAGGFEAFF
cdr3_nt: TGTGCCAGTACCCGTGGCGCTGGAGGCTTTGAAGCTTTCTTT

v_call: TRBV19
clone_size: -
d_call: TRBD2
j_call: TRBJ2-1
cdr3_aa: CASSSQRTSRINEQFF
cdr3_nt: TGTGCCAGTAGCTCGCAGAGGACTAGCAGGATTAATGAGCAGTTCTTC

v_call: TRBV6-6
clone_size: -
d_call: TRBD1
j_call: TRBJ2-5
cdr3_aa: CASSFRTGAETQYF
cdr3_nt: TGTGCCAGCAGTTTCAGGACAGGGGCCGAGACCCAGTACTTC

v_call: TRBV9
clone_size: -
d_call: TRBD2
j_call: TRBJ2-3
cdr3_aa: CASSGRAGGSTDTQYF
cdr3_nt: TGTGCCAGCAGCGGTAGAGCGGGGGGGAGCACAGATACGCAGTATTTT

v_call: TRBV19
clone_size: once
d_call: TRBD1
j_call: TRBJ1-2
cdr3_aa: CASRTGRYYGYTF
cdr3_nt: TGTGCCAGTAGGACAGGGCGGTACTATGGCTACACCTTC

v_call: TRBV6-5
clone_size: -
d_call: -
j_call: TRBJ1-2
cdr3_aa: CASSYGHSDGYTF
cdr3_nt: TGTGCCAGCAGTTACGGACACTCCGATGGCTACACCTTC

v_call: TRBV10-1
clone_size: -
d_call: -
j_call: TRBJ2-7
cdr3_aa: CASSPSGVDEQYF
cdr3_nt: TGCGCCAGCAGTCCTTCAGGGGTGGACGAGCAGTACTTC

v_call: TRBV5-1
clone_size: -
d_call: -
j_call: TRBJ1-3
cdr3_aa: CASSFRDSGNTIYF
cdr3_nt: TGCGCCAGCAGCTTCCGGGACTCTGGAAACACCATATATTTT

v_call: TRBV6-5
clone_size: -
d_call: -
j_call: TRBJ2-3
cdr3_aa: CASWLKTDTDTQYF
cdr3_nt: TGTGCCAGCTGGTTGAAGACAGACACAGATACGCAGTATTTT

v_call: TRBV7-9
clone_size: -
d_call: TRBD1
j_call: TRBJ2-1
cdr3_aa: CASRQTGGIYNEQFF
cdr3_nt: TGTGCCAGCAGGCAGACAGGGGGCATCTACAATGAGCAGTTCTTC

v_call: TRBV14
clone_size: few
d_call: -
j_call: TRBJ2-5
cdr3_aa: CASSKTRGGQGIVETQYF
cdr3_nt: TGTGCCAGCAGCAAAACGCGGGGGGGACAGGGGATCGTGGAGACCCAGTACTTC

v_call: TRBV7-9
clone_size: -
d_call: -
j_call: TRBJ2-3
cdr3_aa: CASSSGTSGGDTQYF
cdr3_nt: TGTGCCAGCAGCTCCGGGACATCGGGGGGAGATACGCAGTATTTT

v_call: TRBV27
clone_size: few
d_call: TRBD1
j_call: TRBJ2-7
cdr3_aa: CASSLLGTGGTHTYEQYF
cdr3_nt: TGTGCCAGCAGTTTATTAGGGACAGGGGGCACCCACACCTACGAGCAGTACTTC

v_call: TRBV18
clone_size: -
d_call: -
j_call: TRBJ2-7
cdr3_aa: CASSRVESYEQYF
cdr3_nt: TGTGCCAGCTCACGAGTAGAATCCTACGAGCAGTACTTC

v_call: TRBV5-1
clone_size: -
d_call: -
j_call: TRBJ2-3
cdr3_aa: CASSLTGRGTDTQYF
cdr3_nt: TGCGCCAGCAGCTTGACAGGGAGGGGCACAGATACGCAGTATTTT

v_call: TRBV7-3
clone_size: -
d_call: TRBD1
j_call: TRBJ2-5
cdr3_aa: CASSRGQDGVQTQYF
cdr3_nt: TGTGCCAGCAGCCGCGGACAGGACGGGGTACAGACCCAGTACTTC

v_call: TRBV30
clone_size: -
d_call: TRBD2
j_call: TRBJ2-3
cdr3_aa: CAWRLLAGFTDTQYF
cdr3_nt: TGTGCCTGGAGGCTTCTAGCGGGATTCACAGATACGCAGTATTTT

v_call: TRBV5-1
clone_size: once
d_call: -
j_call: TRBJ1-3
cdr3_aa: CASRLESGLSGNTIYF
cdr3_nt: TGCGCCAGCAGGCTTGAGTCAGGGTTATCTGGAAACACCATATATTTT